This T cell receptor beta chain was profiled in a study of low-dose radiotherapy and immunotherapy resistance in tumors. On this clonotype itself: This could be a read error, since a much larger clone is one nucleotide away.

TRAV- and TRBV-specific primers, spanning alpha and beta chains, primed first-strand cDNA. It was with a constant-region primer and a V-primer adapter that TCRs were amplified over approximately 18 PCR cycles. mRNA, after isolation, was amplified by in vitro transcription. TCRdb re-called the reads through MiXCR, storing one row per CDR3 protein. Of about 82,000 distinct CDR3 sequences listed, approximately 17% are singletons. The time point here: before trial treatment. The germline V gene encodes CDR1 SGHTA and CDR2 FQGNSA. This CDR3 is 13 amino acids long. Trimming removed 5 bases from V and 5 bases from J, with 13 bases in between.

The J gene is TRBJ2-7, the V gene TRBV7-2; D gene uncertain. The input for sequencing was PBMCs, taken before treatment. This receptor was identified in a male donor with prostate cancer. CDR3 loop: CASSPRWVDEQYF. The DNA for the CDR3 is TGTGCCAGCAGCCCCCGCTGGGTCGACGAGCAGTACTTC.